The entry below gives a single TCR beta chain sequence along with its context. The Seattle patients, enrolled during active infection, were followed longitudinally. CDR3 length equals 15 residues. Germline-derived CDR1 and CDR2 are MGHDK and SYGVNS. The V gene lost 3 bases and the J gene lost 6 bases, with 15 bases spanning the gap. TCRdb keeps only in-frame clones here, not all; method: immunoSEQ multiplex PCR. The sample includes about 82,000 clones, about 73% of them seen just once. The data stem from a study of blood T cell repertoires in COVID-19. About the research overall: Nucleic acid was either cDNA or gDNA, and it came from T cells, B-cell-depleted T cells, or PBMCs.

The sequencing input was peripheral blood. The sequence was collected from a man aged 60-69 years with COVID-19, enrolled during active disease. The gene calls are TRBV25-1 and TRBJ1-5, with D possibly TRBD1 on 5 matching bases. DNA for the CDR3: TGTGCCAGCAGTGATCGGGTACATGACAGTCAGCCCCAGCATTTT. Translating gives CASSDRVHDSQPQHF.